Following are 25 T cell receptor beta chains from one sample sequenced in a study of cytomegalovirus exposure and HLA in healthy donors. Sequencing was performed with immunoSEQ multiplex PCR; in TCRdb, only in-frame clones are kept and a portion is missing. Among about 21,000 clones, approximately 96% were seen once, and the ten largest hold 9.5% to 10%. The material sequenced was PBMCs. All receptors come from a man aged 30 to 39 in good health and CMV-seropositive.

The chain carries TRBV28 and TRBJ2-2, with no clear D. Germline V CDR1 and CDR2: MDHEN, SYDVKM. V lost 5 bases and J lost 2, with 6 bases in between. CDR3 length: 13 amino acids. The CDR3 nucleotides read TGTGCCAGCAGTCCGTTAAACACCGGGGAGCTGTTTTTT. Translated, it gives CASSPLNTGELFF.

The chain couples TRBV5-1 to TRBJ1-5; the match to TRBD1 covers 7 bases. The CDR3 covers 14 residues. Germline V gives CDR1 SGHRS, CDR2 YFSETQ. Losses at the gene ends were 4 bases for V and 3 bases for J; bases not matched to a gene: 4. The CDR3 sequence is CASSSGQVNQPQHF. CDR3 bases: TGCGCCAGCAGCAGTGGACAGGTCAATCAGCCCCAGCATTTT.

Only one count was recorded for this clone. V is TRBV19 and J is TRBJ2-7, with D unresolved. The germline V gene has CDR1 LNHDA and CDR2 SQIVND (reference sequence). The V end was cut by 5 bases, the J end by 4 bases, with 15 bases between. CDR3 length: 14 amino acids. The CDR3 DNA reads as TGTGCCAGTAGTCCAACTTCGACGCGGTACGAGCAGTACTTC. This encodes CASSPTSTRYEQYF.

The count of this clone is one. The chain is built from TRBV5-1 and TRBJ2-1; D is perhaps TRBD1 (6 bases). The CDR3 is 15 amino acids. CDR1 is SGHRS and CDR2 is YFSETQ in the germline V gene. V shed 4 bases and J shed 7 bases, with 18 bases lying between them. The DNA of the CDR3 is TGCGCCAGCAGCCATAACACCGGGACACCGAATGAGCAGTTCTTC. Its protein is CASSHNTGTPNEQFF.

The chain has TRBV25-1 and TRBJ2-1; the match to TRBD2 covers 7 bases. Germline CDR1 reads MGHDK; CDR2 reads SYGVNS. V was clipped by 4 bases and J by 5 bases; unmatched bases: 11. CDR3 length: 16 residues. The CDR3 DNA is TGTGCCAGCAGTGGTTACAGAGCGGGGATAAACAATGAGCAGTTCTTC. It specifies CASSGYRAGINNEQFF.

The chain joins TRBV12-5 to TRBJ1-2; 7 bases are shared with TRBD1. Per the germline V gene, CDR1 is LGHNT and CDR2 is FRNRAP. The CDR3 spans 13 residues. J lost 4 bases, V lost 2 bases, and 1 base had no gene match. CDR3 bases: TGTGCTAGTGGTTTGAGGGACAGCTATGGCTACACCTTC. This gives the protein CASGLRDSYGYTF.

The rearrangement uses TRBV7-2 and TRBJ2-2, with 7 nucleotides matching TRBD2. CDR1 and CDR2 from the germline V gene are SGHTA and FQGNSA. After removal of 5 bases from V and 8 bases from J, the junction contained 20 bases not matched to a gene. This CDR3 comprises 18 residues. CDR3 in DNA: TGTGCCAGCAGCCTTCGTCACCTTCCCGGGACTATCTCTGGGGAGCTGTTTTTT. Amino acid sequence: CASSLRHLPGTISGELFF. The full variable domain, rest sourced from reference TRBV7-2 and TRBJ2-2, is GAGVSQSPSNKVTEKGKDVELRCDPISGHTALYWYRQSLGQGLEFLIYFQGNSAPDKSGLPSDRFSAERTGGSVSTLTIQRTQQEDSAVYLCASSLRHLPGTISGELFFGEGSRLTVL.

The chain joins TRBV28 to TRBJ2-6; 9 bases fit TRBD1. Germline CDR1 and CDR2: MDHEN and SYDVKM. The CDR3 totals 17 residues. V was clipped by 7 bases and J by 0 bases; unmatched bases: 7. For the CDR3, the DNA is TGTGCCAGCAACGCGGGACAGGGTCACTCTGGGGCCAACGTCCTGACTTTC. Its translation: CASNAGQGHSGANVLTF.

The chain has TRBV29-1 and TRBJ1-2; D unclear. The CDR3 has 13 residues. The germline gives CDR1 SQVTM, CDR2 ANQGSEA. The germline V and J ends were trimmed by 7 bases and 8 bases, with 20 bases remaining between them. The CDR3 sequence is CSAGLLALGGYTF. DNA of the CDR3: TGCAGCGCTGGACTCCTTGCTTTAGGGGGCTACACCTTC.

The CDR3 sequence is CASSLGGSNTGELFF. The CDR3 DNA follows: TGTGCCAGCAGCTTAGGAGGGTCGAACACCGGGGAGCTGTTTTTT. The genes are TRBV7-3 and TRBJ2-2, with D perhaps matching TRBD2 (6 bases). The ends were cut back, 2 bases at V and 0 bases at J, with 7 bases in the middle. Germline CDR1 reads SGHTA; CDR2 reads FQGTGA. CDR3 length equals 15 residues.

The CDR3 sequence is CASTFLLSPGYTF. Written as DNA, the CDR3 is TGTGCCAGCACCTTCCTCCTATCCCCTGGCTACACCTTC. The rearrangement joins TRBV28 to TRBJ1-2; D gene uncertain. Germline CDR1 and CDR2: MDHEN and SYDVKM. The ends were cut back, 7 bases at V and 7 bases at J, with 16 bases in the middle. CDR3 size: 13 residues.

This clone was detected once. The V gene is TRBV9, the J gene TRBJ2-1; D is perhaps TRBD2 (6 bases). V was cut by 2 bases and J by 6 bases, with 12 bases left in between. The CDR3 totals 14 residues. The germline V gene has CDR1 SGDLS and CDR2 YYNGEE. In nucleotides, the CDR3 is TGTGCCAGCAGCGTCACCGGGAGTATCAATGAGCAGTTCTTC. Its protein product is CASSVTGSINEQFF.

V usage is TRBV5-1 and J usage is TRBJ1-5; TRBD1 matches 9 bases. CDR1 is SGHRS and CDR2 is YFSETQ in the germline V gene. The V and J ends lost 4 bases and 2 bases, in that order; junction bases with no gene match: 4. This CDR3 spans 15 amino acids. CDR3 amino acids: CASSIWTGGNQPQHF. DNA for the CDR3: TGCGCCAGCAGCATTTGGACAGGGGGCAATCAGCCCCAGCATTTT.

V is TRBV9 and J is TRBJ2-3; tentative D call: TRBD2 (5 bases). Germline V CDR1 and CDR2: SGDLS, YYNGEE. Trimming took 2 bases from V and 0 from J, leaving 16 bases between them. This CDR3 region has 17 residues. The CDR3 coding sequence is TGTGCCAGCAGCGTCTACGAGGGCACCTCTAGCACAGATACGCAGTATTTT. Translated: CASSVYEGTSSTDTQYF.

This clone was counted a single time. The genes are TRBV7-6 and TRBJ2-7; 9 bases fit TRBD2. The V and J ends lost 6 bases and 6 bases, in that order; junction bases with no gene match: 9. The germline V gene has CDR1 SGHVS and CDR2 FNYEAQ. The CDR3 is made up of 14 amino acids. CDR3 in amino acids: CASRPSGTEGEQYF. The CDR3 DNA sequence: TGTGCCAGCAGGCCTAGCGGGACGGAAGGCGAGCAGTACTTC.

V gene TRBV6-1 combines with J gene TRBJ1-5; D not certain. The germline gives CDR1 MNHNS, CDR2 SASEGT. This CDR3 is 15 amino acids long. V was shortened by 1 base and J by 1 base, with 8 bases between the two germline ends. CDR3 region: CASSEGLISNQPQHF. As DNA, the CDR3 is TGTGCCAGCAGTGAAGGACTGATAAGCAATCAGCCCCAGCATTTT.

This clone was seen only once. The rearrangement uses TRBV30 and TRBJ1-1; D not certain. The germline gives CDR1 GTSNPN, CDR2 SVGIG (reference sequence). This CDR3 is built from 11 residues. This CDR3 reads CALDMNTEAFF. CDR3 in DNA: TGTGCTCTCGACATGAACACTGAAGCTTTCTTT.

The chain recombines TRBV27 with TRBJ2-2; unclear D gene. The ends were cut back, 6 bases at V and 0 bases at J, with 14 bases in the middle. The CDR3 loop spans 16 amino acids. Germline V gene sequence: CDR1 MNHEY, CDR2 SMNVEV (reference sequence). The CDR3 loop is CASSPPPRANTGELFF. As DNA, the CDR3 is TGTGCCAGCAGCCCCCCGCCTCGCGCGAACACCGGGGAGCTGTTTTTT.

This chain uses TRBV18 with TRBJ2-7, with D perhaps TRBD2 (6 bases). Trimming pared 1 base from V and 5 bases from J, leaving 12 bases between. The CDR3 extends over 14 amino acids. CDR1 and CDR2 (germline): KGHSH, LQKENI. CDR3 in amino acids: CASSPQGIADEQYF. The DNA of the CDR3 is TGTGCCAGCTCACCACAGGGGATAGCGGACGAGCAGTACTTC.

The gene calls are TRBV18 and TRBJ1-3; maybe TRBD1 (5 bases). V lost 2 bases to trimming and J lost 0 bases, with 8 bases between them. The CDR3 length is 15 residues. The germline gives CDR1 KGHSH, CDR2 LQKENI. DNA of the CDR3: TGTGCCAGCTCACCAGCAGGGCCCTCTGGAAACACCATATATTTT. Its protein is CASSPAGPSGNTIYF.

The chain employs TRBV9 and TRBJ1-2; 9 bases are shared with TRBD1. The germline V gene has CDR1 SGDLS and CDR2 YYNGEE. V was pared by 4 bases and J by 2 bases, with 12 bases of the junction left unmatched. The CDR3 runs 17 residues. The CDR3: CASSTSPRDRENYGYTF. CDR3 DNA sequence: TGTGCCAGCAGCACCTCCCCCCGGGACAGGGAAAACTATGGCTACACCTTC. Combining the CDR3 with reference TRBV9 and TRBJ1-2 gives the whole variable domain DSGVTQTPKHLITATGQRVTLRCSPRSGDLSVYWYQQSLDQGLQFLIQYYNGEERAKGNILERFSAQQFPDLHSELNLSSLELGDSALYFCASSTSPRDRENYGYTFGSGTRLTVV.

The chain employs TRBV4-3 and TRBJ2-7, with TRBD2 identical over 10 bases. Germline V gives CDR1 LGHNA, CDR2 YSLEER. V shed 0 bases and J 4 bases; nucleotides not matched to a gene: 9. This CDR3 is 17 amino acids long. The DNA for the CDR3 is TGCGCCAGCAGCCAAGAGGCTAGCGGGAGTACCCCATACGAGCAGTACTTC. Its translation is CASSQEASGSTPYEQYF.

The genes are TRBV28 and TRBJ2-5, with 7 bases that match TRBD1. Germline CDR1 is MDHEN and CDR2 is SYDVKM. The V segment lost 3 bases and the J segment 5 bases; nucleotides outside the gene matches: 9. The CDR3 sequence is 15 residues long. The CDR3 DNA reads as TGTGCCAGCAGTTTTAGGCAGGGGGTAGGGGAGACCCAGTACTTC. It is translated as CASSFRQGVGETQYF.

The chain carries TRBV21-1 and TRBJ1-2; the D segment call TRBD1 is taken from the table without a DNA check. TRBV21-1 is a listed pseudogene. This CDR3 has 15 residues. CDR3 region: CASRVAYRKTYGYTF. CDR3 bases: TGTGCCAGCAGGGTCGCCTACAGAAAGACCTATGGCTACACCTTC.

This chain connects TRBV27 to TRBJ2-7; 8 nucleotides align to TRBD2. The CDR3 extends over 14 amino acids. The germline CDR1 and CDR2 sequences are MNHEY and SMNVEV (reference sequence). J gave up 1 base and V 4 bases, and 3 bases lay outside the gene matches. CDR3 loop: CASSWREASYEQYF. The DNA for the CDR3 is TGTGCCAGCAGTTGGCGGGAGGCTTCCTACGAGCAGTACTTC.